A selection of T cell receptor beta chains follows, all from one sample in a study of blood T cells in healthy people across ages. TCRdb reprocessed the 5' RACE reads with MiXCR, giving one entry per CDR3 protein. The sample yields more than 1 million distinct CDR3 sequences, more than 40% seen once. Sequencing used blood. All receptors derive from a woman in her fifties or sixties in good health. The CDR3 runs from the conserved cysteine through the conserved F or W. A row's size may be missing; if present it is once, few, many or a size class.

j_call clone_size v_call cdr3_aa
TRBJ2-3 few TRBV20-1 CSASDRLRDTQYF
- - TRBV27 CASREQGARRIQYF
TRBJ1-1 - TRBV21-1 CASSKGGTGGMNTEAFF
TRBJ2-1 few TRBV27 CASSLRDRGRNEQFF
TRBJ2-7 once TRBV12-3/TRBV12-4 CASSSPFGEQYF
TRBJ2-5 - TRBV5-6 CASGLARQRETQYF
TRBJ2-5 - TRBV20-1 CSARDPSASGSQETQYF
TRBJ1-5 once TRBV20-1 CSASSPEAGAQHF
TRBJ1-1 - TRBV5-1 CASSSYAGNTEAFF
TRBJ2-3 few TRBV9 CASSVEASTDTQYF
TRBJ2-3 few TRBV3-1 CASSQRALARDPDTQYF
TRBJ1-2 - TRBV20-1 CSASRGGGYGYTF
TRBJ2-3 - TRBV10-2 CASSDFGSTTDTQYF
TRBJ1-2 few TRBV9 CASSLGRTNYGYTF
TRBJ2-1 - TRBV27 CASTHPGLSGSVYNEQFF
TRBJ2-7 once TRBV13 CASSLGLAGPDYEQYF
TRBJ2-5 - TRBV12-5 CASAPSGYQETQYF
- - TRBV23-1 CASSQSGQGGFEQYF
TRBJ2-1 many TRBV20-1 CSASDKGTEQFF
TRBJ2-3 - TRBV10-1 CASSTSGPSTDTQYF
TRBJ2-3 - TRBV7-9 CASSRFAGRSLTDTQYF
TRBJ1-4 - TRBV20-1 CSASVGEKLFF
TRBJ2-1 few TRBV10-3 CAISELIAGNDEQFF
TRBJ2-5 few TRBV11-2 CASSLGASQTQYF
TRBJ2-7 few TRBV6-6 CASSPSGNEQYF
TRBJ2-1 - TRBV20-1 CSAEERGRGYNEQFF
TRBJ2-7 - TRBV5-1 CASSFGQGATYEQYF
TRBJ2-7 - TRBV2 CASKVGQSYEQYF
TRBJ1-6 few TRBV5-8 CASSSIRTGVRRRNSPLHF
TRBJ2-3 few TRBV4-2 CASSQGPRGGPKVDTQYF
TRBJ1-2 - TRBV6-6 CASSYSLEGPYGYTF
TRBJ2-7 few TRBV15 CATSRNPGSSYEQYF
TRBJ2-3 - TRBV6-2/TRBV6-3 CASSSGTLWSNTQYF
TRBJ2-5 - TRBV7-3 CASSGTSGETQYF
TRBJ2-5 - TRBV27 CASSLSADGSGEQYF
TRBJ1-6 few TRBV3-1 CASSQVRGPLHF
- once TRBV15 CATSTSGGYEQYF
TRBJ2-3 - TRBV7-2 CASSFSRASTDTQYF
TRBJ1-5 few TRBV27 CASSGNQGGSQPQHF
TRBJ2-7 - TRBV10-3 CAISEPLDTPVLIYEQYF